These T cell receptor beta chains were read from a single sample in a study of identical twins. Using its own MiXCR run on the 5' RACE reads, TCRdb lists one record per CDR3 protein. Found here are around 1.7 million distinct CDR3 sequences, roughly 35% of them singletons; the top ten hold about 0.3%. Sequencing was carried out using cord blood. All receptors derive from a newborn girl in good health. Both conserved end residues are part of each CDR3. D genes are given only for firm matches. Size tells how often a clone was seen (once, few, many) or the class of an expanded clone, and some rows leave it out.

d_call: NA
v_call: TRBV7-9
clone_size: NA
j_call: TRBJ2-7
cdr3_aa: CASSPRSAGNYEQYF
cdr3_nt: TGTGCCAGCAGTCCGAGGTCTGCGGGAAACTACGAGCAGTACTTC

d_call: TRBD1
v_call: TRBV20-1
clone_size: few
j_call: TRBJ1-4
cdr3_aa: CSARQGHEKLFF
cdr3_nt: TGCAGTGCTCGACAGGGCCATGAAAAACTGTTTTTT

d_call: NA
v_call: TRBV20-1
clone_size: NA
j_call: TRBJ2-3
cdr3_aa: CSAKVGSHTGTQYF
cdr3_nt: TGCAGTGCTAAGGTCGGTAGCCACACAGGTACGCAGTATTTT

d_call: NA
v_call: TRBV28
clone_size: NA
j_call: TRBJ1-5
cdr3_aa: CASFLGGRNQPQHF
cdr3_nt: TGTGCCAGCTTTCTGGGGGGGCGCAATCAGCCCCAGCATTTT

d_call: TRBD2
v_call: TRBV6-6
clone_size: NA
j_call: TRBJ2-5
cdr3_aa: CACGLAGYETQYF
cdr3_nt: TGTGCCTGTGGACTAGCGGGATATGAGACCCAGTACTTC

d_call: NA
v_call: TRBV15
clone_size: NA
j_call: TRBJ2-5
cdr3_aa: CAASRESYQETQYF
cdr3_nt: TGTGCCGCCAGCAGAGAGTCGTACCAAGAGACCCAGTACTTC

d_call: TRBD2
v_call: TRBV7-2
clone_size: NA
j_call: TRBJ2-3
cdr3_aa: CASSSGGGGSQYF
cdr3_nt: TGTGCCAGCAGCTCCGGGGGGGGCGGTTCGCAGTATTTT

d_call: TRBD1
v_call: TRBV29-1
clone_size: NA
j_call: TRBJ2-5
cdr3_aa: CSVEEGRQGLYF
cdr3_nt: TGCAGCGTTGAAGAAGGAAGACAGGGGCTGTACTTC

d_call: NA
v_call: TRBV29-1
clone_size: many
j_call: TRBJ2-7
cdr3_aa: CSVRTLSGEQYF
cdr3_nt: TGCAGCGTTAGGACATTGAGCGGCGAGCAGTACTTC

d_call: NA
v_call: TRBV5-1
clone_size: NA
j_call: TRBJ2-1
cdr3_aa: CASRSGDGEQFF
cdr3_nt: TGCGCCAGCAGATCGGGGGACGGTGAGCAGTTCTTC

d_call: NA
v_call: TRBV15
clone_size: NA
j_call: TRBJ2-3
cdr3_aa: CATSRDKNAQYF
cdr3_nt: TGTGCCACCAGCAGAGATAAGAATGCGCAGTATTTT

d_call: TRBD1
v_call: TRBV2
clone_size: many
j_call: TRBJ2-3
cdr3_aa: CASSEDRGTDTQYF
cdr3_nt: TGTGCCAGCAGTGAGGACAGGGGCACAGATACGCAGTATTTT

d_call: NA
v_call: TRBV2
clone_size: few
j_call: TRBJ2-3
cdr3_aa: CASSEGGESWGGGWTDTQYF
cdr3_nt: TGTGCCAGCAGTGAAGGGGGAGAATCATGGGGAGGGGGATGGACAGATACGCAGTATTTT

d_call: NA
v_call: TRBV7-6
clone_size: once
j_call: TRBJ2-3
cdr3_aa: CASSLGASATDTQYF
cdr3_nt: TGTGCCAGCAGCTTAGGGGCTAGCGCCACAGATACGCAGTATTTT

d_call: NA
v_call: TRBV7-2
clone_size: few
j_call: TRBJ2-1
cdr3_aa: CASSLDGGRNEQFF
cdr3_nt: TGTGCCAGCAGCTTAGATGGCGGGCGAAATGAGCAGTTCTTC

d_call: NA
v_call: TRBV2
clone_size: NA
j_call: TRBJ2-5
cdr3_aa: CASKDYEETQYF
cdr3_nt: TGTGCCAGCAAAGACTATGAAGAGACCCAGTACTTC

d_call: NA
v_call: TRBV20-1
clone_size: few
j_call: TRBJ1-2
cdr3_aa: CSASRGSPGYTF
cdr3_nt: TGCAGTGCTTCGAGGGGATCTCCTGGCTACACCTTC

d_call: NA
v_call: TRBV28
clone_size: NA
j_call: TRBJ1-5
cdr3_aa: CASSFSGTPNRPQHF
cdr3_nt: TGTGCCAGCAGTTTCTCCGGGACCCCTAATAGGCCCCAGCATTTT

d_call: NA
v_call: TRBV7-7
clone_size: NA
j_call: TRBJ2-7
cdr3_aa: CASSLGGKRDEQYF
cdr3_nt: TGTGCTAGCAGCTTGGGGGGAAAAAGGGACGAGCAGTACTTC

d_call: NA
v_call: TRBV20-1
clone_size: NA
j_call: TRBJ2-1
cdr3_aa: CSARCLTSSYNEQFF
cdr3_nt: TGCAGTGCTAGGTGCCTAACAAGCTCCTACAATGAGCAGTTCTTC

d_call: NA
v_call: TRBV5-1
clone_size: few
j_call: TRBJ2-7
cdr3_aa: CASSLPGALYEQYF
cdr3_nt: TGCGCCAGCAGCTTGCCAGGGGCCCTCTACGAGCAGTACTTC

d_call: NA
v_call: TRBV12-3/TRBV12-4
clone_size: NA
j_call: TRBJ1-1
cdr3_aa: CASSLDGVGFRTEAFF
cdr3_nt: TGTGCCAGCAGTTTAGATGGGGTGGGATTTCGGACTGAAGCTTTCTTT

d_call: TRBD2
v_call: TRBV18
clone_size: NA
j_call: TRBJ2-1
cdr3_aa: CASSPRPSGRYEQFF
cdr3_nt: TGTGCCAGCTCACCACGTCCTAGCGGGAGATATGAGCAGTTCTTC

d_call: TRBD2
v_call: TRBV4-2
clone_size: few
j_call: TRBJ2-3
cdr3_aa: CASGLLAGATDTQYF
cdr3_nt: TGTGCCAGCGGATTGCTAGCGGGAGCCACAGATACGCAGTATTTT

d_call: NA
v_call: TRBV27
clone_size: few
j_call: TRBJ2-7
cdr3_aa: CASSLGYKGEQYF
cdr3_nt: TGTGCCAGCAGTTTAGGGTACAAGGGCGAGCAGTACTTC